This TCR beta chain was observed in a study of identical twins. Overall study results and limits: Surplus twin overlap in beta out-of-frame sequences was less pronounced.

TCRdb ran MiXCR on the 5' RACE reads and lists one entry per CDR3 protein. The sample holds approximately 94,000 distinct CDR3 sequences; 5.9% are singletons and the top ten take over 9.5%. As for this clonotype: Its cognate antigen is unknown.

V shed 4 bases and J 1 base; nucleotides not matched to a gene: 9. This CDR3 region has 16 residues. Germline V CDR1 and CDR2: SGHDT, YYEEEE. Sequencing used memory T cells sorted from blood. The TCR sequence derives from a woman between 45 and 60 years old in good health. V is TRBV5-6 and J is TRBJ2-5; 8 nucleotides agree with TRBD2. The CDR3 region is CASSHLAGRAQETQYF. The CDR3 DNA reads TGTGCCAGCAGCCATTTAGCGGGGCGGGCCCAAGAGACCCAGTACTTC.